This TCR beta chain was captured in a study of post-analysis software for immune sequencing data. Study as a whole: Relapsing-remitting, secondary progressive and progressive-relapsing courses of multiple sclerosis were included.

This clonotype turned up a few times. Its antigen remains unidentified. The CDR3 extends over 18 amino acids. Germline lookup yields CDR1 SGHRS and CDR2 YFSETQ. The germline V and J ends were trimmed by 0 bases and 0 bases, with 13 bases remaining between them. Regarding the study as a whole: Patients carried a handful of TRBV segments more frequently than controls did, and TRBV5-6, TRBV5-1 and TRBV20-1 were among them.

Sequencing libraries made from TCR beta cDNA carried unique molecular identifiers. T cells numbering about 0.85 to 11 million yielded cDNA molecules that totaled about 500,000. MiXCR, applied by TCRdb to the PCR reads, yields one record per CDR3 protein. The table has about 820,000 distinct CDR3 sequences, around 53% seen once; the top ten hold roughly 4.4%. This sequence joins TRBV5-1 and TRBJ2-6; TRBD1 is a possible D gene (6 bases). The specimen was blood. The clonotype originates from a girl aged 5-17 years with multiple sclerosis. The DNA of the CDR3 is TGCGCCAGCAGCTTGGAGCCAGGGGAAGGCTCTGGGGCCAACGTCCTGACTTTC. It translates to CASSLEPGEGSGANVLTF. Filled out from reference TRBV5-1 and TRBJ2-6, the complete variable domain reads KAGVTQTPRYLIKTRGQQVTLSCSPISGHRSVSWYQQTPGQGLQFLFEYFSETQRNKGNFPGRFSGRQFSNSRSEMNVSTLELGDSALYLCASSLEPGEGSGANVLTFGAGSRLTVL.